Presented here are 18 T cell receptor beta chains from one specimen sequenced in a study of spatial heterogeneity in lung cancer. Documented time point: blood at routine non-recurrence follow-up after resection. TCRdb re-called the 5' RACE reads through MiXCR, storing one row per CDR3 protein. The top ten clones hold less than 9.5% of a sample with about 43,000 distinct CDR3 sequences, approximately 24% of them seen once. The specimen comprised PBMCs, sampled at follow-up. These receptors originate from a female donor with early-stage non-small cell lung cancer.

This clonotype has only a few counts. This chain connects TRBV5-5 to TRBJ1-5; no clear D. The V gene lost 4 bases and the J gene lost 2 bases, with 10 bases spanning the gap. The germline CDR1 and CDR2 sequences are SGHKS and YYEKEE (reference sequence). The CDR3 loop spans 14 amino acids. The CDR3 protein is CASSSGSRNQPQHF. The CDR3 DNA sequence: TGTGCCAGCAGCAGCGGCAGTCGCAATCAGCCCCAGCATTTT.

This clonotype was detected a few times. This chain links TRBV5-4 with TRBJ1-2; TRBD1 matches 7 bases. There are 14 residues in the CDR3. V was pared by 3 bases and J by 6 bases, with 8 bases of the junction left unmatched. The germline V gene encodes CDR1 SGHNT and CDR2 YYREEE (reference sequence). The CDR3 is CASSSLTGSDGYTF. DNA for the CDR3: TGTGCCAGCAGCTCACTGACAGGGTCGGATGGCTACACCTTC.

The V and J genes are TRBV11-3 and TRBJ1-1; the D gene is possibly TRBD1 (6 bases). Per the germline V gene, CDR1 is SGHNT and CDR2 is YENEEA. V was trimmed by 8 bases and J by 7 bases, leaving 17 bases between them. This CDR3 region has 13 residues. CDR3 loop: CASALHEGVEAFF. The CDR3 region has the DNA TGTGCCAGCGCCTTGCACGAGGGGGTTGAAGCTTTCTTT.

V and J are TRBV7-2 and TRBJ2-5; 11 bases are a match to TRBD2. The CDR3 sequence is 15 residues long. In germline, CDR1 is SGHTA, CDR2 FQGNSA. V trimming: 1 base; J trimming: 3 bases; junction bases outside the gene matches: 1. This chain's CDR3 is CASSLVGLAEETQYF. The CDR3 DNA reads TGTGCCAGCAGCTTAGTGGGACTAGCGGAAGAGACCCAGTACTTC.

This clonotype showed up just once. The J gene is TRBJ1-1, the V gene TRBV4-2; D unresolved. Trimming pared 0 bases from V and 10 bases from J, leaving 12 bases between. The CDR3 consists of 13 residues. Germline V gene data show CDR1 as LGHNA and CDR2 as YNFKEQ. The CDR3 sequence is CASSQDMGVGAFF. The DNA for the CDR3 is TGTGCCAGCAGCCAAGATATGGGAGTTGGAGCTTTCTTT.

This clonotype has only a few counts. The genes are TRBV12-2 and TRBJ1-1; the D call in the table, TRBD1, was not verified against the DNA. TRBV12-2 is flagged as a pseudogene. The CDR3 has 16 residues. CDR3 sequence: CASRPKRQGNSTEAFF. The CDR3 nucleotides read TGTGCAAGTCGCCCTAAACGACAGGGGAATTCCACTGAAGCTTTCTTT.

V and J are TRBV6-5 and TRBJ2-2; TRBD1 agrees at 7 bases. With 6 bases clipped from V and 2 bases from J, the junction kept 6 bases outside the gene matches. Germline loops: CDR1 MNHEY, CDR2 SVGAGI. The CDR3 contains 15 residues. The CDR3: CASSSTGVNTGELFF. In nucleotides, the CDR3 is TGTGCCAGCAGCTCAACAGGGGTAAACACCGGGGAGCTGTTTTTT.

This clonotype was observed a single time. The CDR3 DNA sequence: TGTGCCCTTTCCCGGACTAGCGGAGATTCCGATACGCAGTATTTT. This translates into CALSRTSGDSDTQYF. The V gene is TRBV10-3, the J gene TRBJ2-3, with 10 bases lining up with TRBD2. V dropped 11 bases and J dropped 6; count of bases not matched to a gene: 14. Germline lookup yields CDR1 ENHRY and CDR2 SYGVKD. The CDR3 contains 15 residues.

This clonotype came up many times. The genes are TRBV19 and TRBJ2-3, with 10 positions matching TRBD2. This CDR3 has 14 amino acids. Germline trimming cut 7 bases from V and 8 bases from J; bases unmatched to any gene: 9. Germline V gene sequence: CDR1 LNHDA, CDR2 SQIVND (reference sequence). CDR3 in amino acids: CASTSGRASGTQYF. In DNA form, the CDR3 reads TGTGCCAGTACGAGCGGGAGGGCCTCAGGTACGCAGTATTTT.

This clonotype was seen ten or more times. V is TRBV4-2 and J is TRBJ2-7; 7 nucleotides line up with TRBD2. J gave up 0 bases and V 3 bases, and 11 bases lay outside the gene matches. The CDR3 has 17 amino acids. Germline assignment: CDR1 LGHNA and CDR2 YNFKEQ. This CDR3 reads CASSQPPGTTISYEQYF. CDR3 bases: TGTGCCAGCAGCCAGCCCCCGGGGACTACGATCTCCTACGAGCAGTACTTC.

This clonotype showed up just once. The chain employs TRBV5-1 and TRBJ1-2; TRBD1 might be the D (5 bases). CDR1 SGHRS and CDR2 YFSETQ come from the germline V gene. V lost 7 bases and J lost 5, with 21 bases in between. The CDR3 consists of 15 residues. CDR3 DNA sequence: TGCGCCAGCCTACCTAGCCAGACAGCCACTTATGGCTACACCTTC. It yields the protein CASLPSQTATYGYTF.

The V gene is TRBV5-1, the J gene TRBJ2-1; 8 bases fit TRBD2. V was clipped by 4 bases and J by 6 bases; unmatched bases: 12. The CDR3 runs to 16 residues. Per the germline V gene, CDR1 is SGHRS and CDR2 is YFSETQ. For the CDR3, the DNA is TGCGCCAGCAGCCCCGGGACTAGTAGCGGTCCCAATGAGCAGTTCTTC. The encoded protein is CASSPGTSSGPNEQFF.

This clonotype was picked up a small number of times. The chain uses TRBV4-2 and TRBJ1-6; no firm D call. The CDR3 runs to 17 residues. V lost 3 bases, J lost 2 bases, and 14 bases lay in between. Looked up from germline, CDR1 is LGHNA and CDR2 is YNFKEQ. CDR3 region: CASSQGKSITYNSPLHF. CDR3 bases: TGTGCCAGCAGCCAGGGAAAATCTATTACCTATAATTCACCCCTCCACTTT.

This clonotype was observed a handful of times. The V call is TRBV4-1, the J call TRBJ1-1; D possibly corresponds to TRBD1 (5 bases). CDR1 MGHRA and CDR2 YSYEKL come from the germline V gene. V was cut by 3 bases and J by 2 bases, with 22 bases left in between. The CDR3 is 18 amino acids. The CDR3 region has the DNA TGCGCCAGCAGCCAGTTTAGCAGGGTCAGCGATCGAAACACTGAAGCTTTCTTT. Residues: CASSQFSRVSDRNTEAFF.

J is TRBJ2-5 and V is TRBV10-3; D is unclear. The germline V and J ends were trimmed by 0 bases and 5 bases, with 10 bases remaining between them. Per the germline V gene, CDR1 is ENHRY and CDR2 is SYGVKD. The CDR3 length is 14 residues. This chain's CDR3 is CAISESGRMETQYF. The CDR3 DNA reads TGTGCCATCAGTGAGTCTGGAAGGATGGAGACCCAGTACTTC.

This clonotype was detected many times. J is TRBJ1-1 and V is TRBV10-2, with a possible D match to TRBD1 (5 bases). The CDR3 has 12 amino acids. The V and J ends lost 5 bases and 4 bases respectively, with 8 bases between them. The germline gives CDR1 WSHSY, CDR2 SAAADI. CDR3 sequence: CASSLQGTEAFF. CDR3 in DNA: TGCGCCAGCAGTCTGCAGGGCACTGAAGCTTTCTTT.

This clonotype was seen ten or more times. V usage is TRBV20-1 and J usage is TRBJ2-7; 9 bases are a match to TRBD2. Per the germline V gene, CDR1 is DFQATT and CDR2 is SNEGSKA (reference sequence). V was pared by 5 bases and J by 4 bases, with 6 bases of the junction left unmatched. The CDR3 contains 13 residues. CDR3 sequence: CSASYLAGYEQYF. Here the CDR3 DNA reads TGCAGTGCTTCATATCTAGCGGGATACGAGCAGTACTTC.

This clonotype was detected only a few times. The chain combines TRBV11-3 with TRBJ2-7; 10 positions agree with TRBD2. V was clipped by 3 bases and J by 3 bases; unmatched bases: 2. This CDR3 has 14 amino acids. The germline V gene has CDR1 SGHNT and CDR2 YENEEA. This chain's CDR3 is CASSLRTSGYEQYF. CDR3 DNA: TGTGCCAGCAGCTTGAGGACTAGCGGCTACGAGCAGTACTTC.